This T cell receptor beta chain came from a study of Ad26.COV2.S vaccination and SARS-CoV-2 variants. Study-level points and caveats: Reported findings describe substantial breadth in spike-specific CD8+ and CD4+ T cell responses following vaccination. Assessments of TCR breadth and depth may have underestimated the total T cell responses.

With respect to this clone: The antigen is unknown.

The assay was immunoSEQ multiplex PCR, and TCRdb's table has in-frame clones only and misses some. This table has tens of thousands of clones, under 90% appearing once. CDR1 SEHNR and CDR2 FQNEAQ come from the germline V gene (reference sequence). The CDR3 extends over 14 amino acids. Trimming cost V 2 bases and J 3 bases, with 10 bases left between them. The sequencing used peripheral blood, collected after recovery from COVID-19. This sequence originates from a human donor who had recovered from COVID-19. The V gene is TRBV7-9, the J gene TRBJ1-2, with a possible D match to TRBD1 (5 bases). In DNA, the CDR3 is TGTGCCAGCAGCTTACGGGGGATCGACTATGGCTACACCTTC. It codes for CASSLRGIDYGYTF.